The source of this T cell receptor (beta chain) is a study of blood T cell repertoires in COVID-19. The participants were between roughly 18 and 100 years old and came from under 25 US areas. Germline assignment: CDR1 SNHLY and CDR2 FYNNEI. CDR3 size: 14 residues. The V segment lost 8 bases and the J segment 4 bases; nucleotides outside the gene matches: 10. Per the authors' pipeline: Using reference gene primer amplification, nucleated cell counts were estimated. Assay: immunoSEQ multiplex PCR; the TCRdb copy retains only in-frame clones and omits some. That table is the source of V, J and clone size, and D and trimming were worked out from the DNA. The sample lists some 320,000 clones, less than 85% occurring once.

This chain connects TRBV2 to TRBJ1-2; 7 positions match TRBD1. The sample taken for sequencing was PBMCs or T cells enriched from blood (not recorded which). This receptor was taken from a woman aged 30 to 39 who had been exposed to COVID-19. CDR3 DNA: TGTGCCAGCGTGGGACAGTCCTCCTCCTATGGCTACACCTTC. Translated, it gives CASVGQSSSYGYTF.